The 8 T cell receptor beta chains below come from one sample, sequenced in a study of shared clonotypes between healthy human individuals (dated by TCRdb to about 2020). The library was obtained by the immunoSEQ multiplex PCR assay. TCRdb took over this immuneACCESS table, retaining in-frame rearrangements with V and J assigned. Such tables are incomplete; in checked studies, under half of the missing clones stem from an unresolved V gene, and the remainder is unexplained. Across this sample there are roughly 1 million clones, with approximately 70% seen only once. The ten largest clones add up to over 1.3% of the sample. Sequenced: memory CD4+ T cells sorted from blood. The meaning of the sample's cell subset or site label: CD45RA-negative fraction. The source of these receptors is a man younger than 35 in good health.

V and J are TRBV19 and TRBJ1-4, with D unclear. The CDR3 runs to 15 residues. Looked up from germline, CDR1 is LNHDA and CDR2 is SQIVND (reference sequence). The V end lost 1 base, the J end lost 5 bases, and 11 bases lay between the germline ends. The CDR3 DNA reads as TGTGCCAGTAGTATAGGGGCCAGACAAAATGAAAAACTGTTTTTT. Translating gives CASSIGARQNEKLFF.

The rearrangement uses TRBV5-4 and TRBJ1-2; D not certain. With 0 bases removed from V and 1 base from J, the gap between germline ends came to 7 bases. Per the germline V gene, CDR1 is SGHNT and CDR2 is YYREEE (reference sequence). The CDR3 covers 14 residues. DNA of the CDR3: TGTGCCAGCAGCTTGGTAGATGATAACTATGGCTACACCTTC. Its translation: CASSLVDDNYGYTF.

The rearrangement uses TRBV29-1 and TRBJ2-4; D perhaps matches TRBD1 (6 bases). V was clipped by 6 bases and J by 3 bases, with 9 bases between them. Looked up from germline, CDR1 is SQVTM and CDR2 is ANQGSEA. The CDR3 runs 12 residues. CDR3 nucleotide sequence: TGCAGCGTCAGGACAGACAAAAACATTCAGTACTTC. Protein sequence: CSVRTDKNIQYF.

V and J are TRBV2 and TRBJ2-4; no clear D. Per the germline V gene, CDR1 is SNHLY and CDR2 is FYNNEI. The CDR3 is 13 residues long. V shed 6 bases and J shed 6 bases, with 12 bases lying between them. The CDR3 DNA sequence: TGTGCCAGCAGCCGCGGAACGGGAAACATTCAGTACTTC. Translated: CASSRGTGNIQYF. Full variable domain (outside the CDR3, taken from reference TRBV2 and TRBJ2-4): EPEVTQTPSHQVTQMGQEVILRCVPISNHLYFYWYRQILGQKVEFLVSFYNNEISEKSEIFDDQFSVERPDGSNFTLKIRSTKLEDSAMYFCASSRGTGNIQYFGAGTRLSVL.

J is TRBJ1-5 and V is TRBV5-8, with D maybe TRBD1 (5 bases). The CDR3 runs 15 residues. Germline assignment: CDR1 SGHTS and CDR2 YDEGEE. The V end lost 0 bases, the J end lost 6 bases, and 13 bases lay between the germline ends. The CDR3 DNA follows: TGTGCCAGCAGCTTGGGGGACGGGGTATCTCAGCCCCAGCATTTT. It yields the protein CASSLGDGVSQPQHF.

This clone showed up just a few times. The J gene is TRBJ1-3, the V gene TRBV30; no definite D call. The V gene lost 0 bases and the J gene lost 0 bases, with 9 bases spanning the gap. The CDR3 is 15 amino acids. Germline CDR1 is GTSNPN and CDR2 is SVGIG (reference sequence). The CDR3 here is CAWSVPQRSGNTIYF. The CDR3 nucleotides are TGTGCCTGGAGTGTACCCCAGCGCTCTGGAAACACCATATATTTT.

V and J are TRBV6-1 and TRBJ2-7; D gene ambiguous. Germline CDR1 MNHNS, CDR2 SASEGT. The ends were cut back, 3 bases at V and 3 bases at J, with 12 bases in the middle. CDR3 length: 14 residues. As DNA, the CDR3 is TGTGCCAGCAGTGAGACGGGTGGGGACTACGAGCAGTACTTC. Translating it yields CASSETGGDYEQYF.

CDR3 in amino acids: CASSPTGGASTDTQYF. In nucleotides, the CDR3 is TGTGCCAGCTCACCTACCGGCGGGGCTAGCACAGATACGCAGTATTTT. The J gene is TRBJ2-3, the V gene TRBV18, with D possibly matching TRBD2 (6 bases). CDR3 length: 16 residues. CDR1 and CDR2 (germline): KGHSH, LQKENI. The ends were cut back, 3 bases at V and 0 bases at J, with 13 bases in the middle.